The 12 T cell receptor beta chains below come from one sample, sequenced in a study of cytomegalovirus exposure and HLA in healthy donors. 60 Vbeta and 13 Jbeta primers were used in PCR. Sequencing was performed with immunoSEQ multiplex PCR; in TCRdb, only in-frame clones are kept and a portion is missing. Among under 120,000 clones listed, 50% to 70% were seen once. The sequenced sample was PBMCs. The origin of the receptors is a man aged 30 to 39 in good health and CMV-seropositive.

The rearrangement links TRBV4-1 to TRBJ1-1, with D unresolved. Germline V gives CDR1 MGHRA, CDR2 YSYEKL. Trimming took 11 bases from V and 0 from J, leaving 16 bases between them. The CDR3 sequence is 14 residues long. The CDR3 nucleotides read TGCGCCCGTTCGCAGGCCCCTATGAACACTGAAGCTTTCTTT. Translated, it gives CARSQAPMNTEAFF.

This chain uses TRBV9 with TRBJ2-1; 12 bases line up with TRBD2. With V trimmed by 3 bases and J by 2 bases, 3 bases remained unmatched. This CDR3 spans 16 amino acids. Germline V lookup: CDR1 SGDLS, CDR2 YYNGEE. The CDR3 DNA follows: TGTGCCAGCAGCGATGGGACTAGCGGGCCCTACAATGAGCAGTTCTTC. It is translated as CASSDGTSGPYNEQFF.

The V gene is TRBV13, the J gene TRBJ1-1; 12 nucleotides line up with TRBD1. The CDR3 sequence is 17 residues long. V was clipped by 5 bases and J by 4 bases; unmatched bases: 11. Germline CDR1 is PRHDT and CDR2 is FYEKMQ (reference sequence). CDR3 sequence: CASSAFGTGGAGTEAFF. In nucleotides, the CDR3 is TGTGCCAGCAGCGCTTTCGGGACAGGGGGCGCGGGCACTGAAGCTTTCTTT.

This clone was seen a few times. This rearrangement joins TRBV5-1 to TRBJ2-1, with 15 bases fitting TRBD2. This CDR3 region has 19 residues. J lost 0 bases, V lost 3 bases, and 7 bases had no gene match. Germline V gives CDR1 SGHRS, CDR2 YFSETQ. Here the CDR3 DNA reads TGCGCCAGCAGCTCAGGACTAGCGGGGGGGCCCAGCTCCTACAATGAGCAGTTCTTC. Protein product: CASSSGLAGGPSSYNEQFF.

The V and J genes are TRBV18 and TRBJ1-2, with D unclear. This CDR3 has 14 amino acids. The V end was cut by 3 bases, the J end by 4 bases, with 12 bases between. Germline V gives CDR1 KGHSH, CDR2 LQKENI. CDR3 region: CASSPGGYSYGYTF. Written as DNA, the CDR3 is TGTGCCAGCTCACCCGGAGGATATAGCTATGGCTACACCTTC.

The genes are TRBV4-1 and TRBJ2-3, with 12 positions matching TRBD2. The germline V gene encodes CDR1 MGHRA and CDR2 YSYEKL. The CDR3 sequence is 15 residues long. The V gene end was trimmed by 2 bases and the J gene end by 6 bases; junction bases not matched to a gene: 3. The CDR3 sequence: CASSQQLAGGDTQYF. CDR3 bases: TGCGCCAGCAGCCAACAACTAGCGGGGGGCGATACGCAGTATTTT.

This chain connects TRBV6-5 to TRBJ1-4; TRBD1 matches 7 bases. This CDR3 has 13 residues. In germline, CDR1 is MNHEY, CDR2 SVGAGI. V lost 8 bases to trimming and J lost 6 bases; unmatched junction nucleotides: 6. The CDR3 protein is CASRDSDYEKLFF. The CDR3 DNA sequence: TGTGCCAGCCGGGACAGCGATTATGAAAAACTGTTTTTT.

This clone showed up just a few times. J is TRBJ2-1 and V is TRBV29-1; D unclear. V gave up 5 bases and J gave up 4 bases, with 12 bases separating them. This CDR3 contains 13 residues. Per the germline V gene, CDR1 is SQVTM and CDR2 is ANQGSEA. Here the CDR3 DNA reads TGCAGCGTTTTTAATCCAGGTTACAATGAGCAGTTCTTC. It is translated as CSVFNPGYNEQFF.

The V gene is TRBV4-2, the J gene TRBJ2-7; TRBD2 might be the D (7 bases). From germline, CDR1 is LGHNA and CDR2 YNFKEQ. Trimming took off 3 bases at V and 0 bases at J, with 9 bases between the two ends. The CDR3 covers 14 residues. CDR3 in amino acids: CASSQRGPSYEQYF. The CDR3 DNA follows: TGTGCCAGCAGCCAGCGGGGGCCCTCCTACGAGCAGTACTTC.

The rearrangement links TRBV7-6 to TRBJ2-1; D is unclear. The V gene lost 1 base and the J gene lost 8 bases, with 12 bases spanning the gap. The CDR3 has 14 residues. Germline CDR1 SGHVS, CDR2 FNYEAQ. The chain's CDR3 is CASSLEPSHDEQFF. Written as DNA, the CDR3 is TGTGCCAGCAGCTTAGAACCCTCACACGATGAGCAGTTCTTC.

The chain is built from TRBV2 and TRBJ2-5; D remains unclear. The CDR3 runs to 13 residues. Per germline, CDR1 SNHLY and CDR2 FYNNEI. V lost 3 bases and J lost 1, with 6 bases in between. CDR3 residues: CASSDRFQETQYF. The CDR3 region has the DNA TGTGCCAGCAGTGACAGGTTCCAAGAGACCCAGTACTTC.

J is TRBJ1-4 and V is TRBV10-2; no clear D gene. V was shortened by 3 bases and J by 8 bases, with 7 bases between the two germline ends. The CDR3 consists of 12 residues. CDR1 and CDR2 (germline): WSHSY, SAAADI. The CDR3 reads CASSDTIEKLFF. In nucleotides, the CDR3 is TGCGCCAGCAGTGATACTATCGAAAAACTGTTTTTT.